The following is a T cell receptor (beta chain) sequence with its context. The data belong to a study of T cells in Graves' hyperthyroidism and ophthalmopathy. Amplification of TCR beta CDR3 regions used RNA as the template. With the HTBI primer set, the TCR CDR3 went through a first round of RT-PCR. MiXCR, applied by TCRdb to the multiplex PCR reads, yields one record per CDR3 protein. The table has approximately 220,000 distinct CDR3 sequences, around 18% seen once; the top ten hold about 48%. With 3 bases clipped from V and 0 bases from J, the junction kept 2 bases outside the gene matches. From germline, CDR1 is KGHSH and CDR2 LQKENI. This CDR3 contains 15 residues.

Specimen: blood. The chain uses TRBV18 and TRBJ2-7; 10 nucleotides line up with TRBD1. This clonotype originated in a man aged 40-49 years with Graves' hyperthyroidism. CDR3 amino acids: CASSPGDRGSYEQYF. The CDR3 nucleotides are TGTGCCAGCTCACCGGGGGACAGGGGCTCCTACGAGCAGTACTTC.